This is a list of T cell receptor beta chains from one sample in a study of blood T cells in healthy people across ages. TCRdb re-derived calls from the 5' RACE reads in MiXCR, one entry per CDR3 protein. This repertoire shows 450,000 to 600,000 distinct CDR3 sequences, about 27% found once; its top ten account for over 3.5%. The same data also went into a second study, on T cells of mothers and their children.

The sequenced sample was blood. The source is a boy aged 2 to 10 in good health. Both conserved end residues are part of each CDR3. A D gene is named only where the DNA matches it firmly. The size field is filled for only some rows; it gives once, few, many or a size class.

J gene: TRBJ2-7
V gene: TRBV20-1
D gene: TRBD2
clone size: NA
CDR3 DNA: TGCAGTGCTAGATCCGGGACTAGCGCCGGACGGGAGCAGTACTTC
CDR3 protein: CSARSGTSAGREQYF

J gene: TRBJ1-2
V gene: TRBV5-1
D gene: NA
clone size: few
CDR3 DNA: TGCACCAGCAGCTCCGGGAGGGGTGACGGCTACACCTTC
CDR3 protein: CTSSSGRGDGYTF

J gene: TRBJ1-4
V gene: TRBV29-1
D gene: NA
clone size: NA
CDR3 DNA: TGCAGCGCGACCGACGGGGAAAAACTGTTTTTT
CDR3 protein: CSATDGEKLFF

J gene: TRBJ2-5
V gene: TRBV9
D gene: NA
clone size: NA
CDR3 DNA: TGTGCCAGCAGCGTAGGATGGGGCAGCAGTCCGACCCAGTACTTC
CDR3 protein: CASSVGWGSSPTQYF

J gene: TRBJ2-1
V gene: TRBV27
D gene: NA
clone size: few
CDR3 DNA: TGTGCCAGCGCCCTAGCAGTATACAATGAGCAGTTCTTC
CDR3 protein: CASALAVYNEQFF

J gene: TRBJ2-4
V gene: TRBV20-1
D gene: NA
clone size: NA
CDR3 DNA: TGCAGTGCTAGAGATCCCGCAGGGACCAAAAACATTCAGTACTTC
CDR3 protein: CSARDPAGTKNIQYF

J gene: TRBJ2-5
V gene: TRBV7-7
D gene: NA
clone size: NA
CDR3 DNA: TGTGCCAGCAGCTTAGCGTTCGCGCCTCAAGAGACCCAGTACTTC
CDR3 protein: CASSLAFAPQETQYF

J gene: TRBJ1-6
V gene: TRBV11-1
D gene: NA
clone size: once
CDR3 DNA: TGTGCCAGCAGCTTTGGCGGTCAGCACCCGCGGAGCTCCTATAATTCACCCCTCCACTTT
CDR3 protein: CASSFGGQHPRSSYNSPLHF

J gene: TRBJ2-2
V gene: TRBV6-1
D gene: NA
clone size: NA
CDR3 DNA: TGTGCCAGCAGCCATAACATACGCAGCGGGGAGCTGTTTTTT
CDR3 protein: CASSHNIRSGELFF

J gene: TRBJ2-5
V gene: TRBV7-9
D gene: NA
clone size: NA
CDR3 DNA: TGTGCCAGCAGCTTAGGATCGACCGAGTTCAGGACCCAGTACTTC
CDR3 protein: CASSLGSTEFRTQYF

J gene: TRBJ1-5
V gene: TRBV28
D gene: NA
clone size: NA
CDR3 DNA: TGTGCCAGCAGTTTCCGACAGGTTAATCAGCCCCAGCATTTT
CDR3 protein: CASSFRQVNQPQHF

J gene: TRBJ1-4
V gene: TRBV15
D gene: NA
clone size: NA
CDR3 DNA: TGTGCCACCAGCACGGGCAGCACAAATGAAAAACTGTTTTTT
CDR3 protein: CATSTGSTNEKLFF

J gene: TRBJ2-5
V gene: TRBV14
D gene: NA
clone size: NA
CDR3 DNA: TGTGCCAGCAGCCAAGATTGGATCAATCCCGGGGAGACCCAGTACTTC
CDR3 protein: CASSQDWINPGETQYF

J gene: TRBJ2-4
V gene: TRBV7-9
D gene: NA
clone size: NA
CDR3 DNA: TGTGCCAGCAGGGGGAGCGGGTTGGGCAAAAACATTCAGTACTTC
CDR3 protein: CASRGSGLGKNIQYF

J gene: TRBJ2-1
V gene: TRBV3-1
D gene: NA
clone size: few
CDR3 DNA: TGTGCCAGCAGCCAGGCAGCTGAGCAGTTCTTC
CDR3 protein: CASSQAAEQFF

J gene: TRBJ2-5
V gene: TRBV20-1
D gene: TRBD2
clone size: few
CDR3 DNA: TGCAGTGCTAGAAAGTTCAGGCTAGCGGGAGGGTGGGACCAAGAGACCCAGTACTTC
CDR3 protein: CSARKFRLAGGWDQETQYF